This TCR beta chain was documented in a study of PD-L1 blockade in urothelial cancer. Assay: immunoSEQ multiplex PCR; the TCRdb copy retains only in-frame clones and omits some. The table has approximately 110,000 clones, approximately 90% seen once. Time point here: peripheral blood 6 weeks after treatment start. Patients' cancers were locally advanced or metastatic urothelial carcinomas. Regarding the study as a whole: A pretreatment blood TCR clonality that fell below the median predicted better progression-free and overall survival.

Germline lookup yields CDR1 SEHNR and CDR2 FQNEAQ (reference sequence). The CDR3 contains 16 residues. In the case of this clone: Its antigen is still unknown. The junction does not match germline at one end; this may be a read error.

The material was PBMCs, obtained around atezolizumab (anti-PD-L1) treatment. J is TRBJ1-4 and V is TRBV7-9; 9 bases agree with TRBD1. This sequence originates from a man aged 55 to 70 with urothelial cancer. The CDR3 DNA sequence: TGTGCCAGCAGCTTAGCCCGGGGACAGGGAGGTGAAAAACTGCTTTTT. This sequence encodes CASSLARGQGGEKLLF.